This TCR beta chain was captured in a study of T cell changes during pregnancy in multiple sclerosis. This CDR3 has 17 amino acids. CDR1 LNHDA and CDR2 SQIVND come from the germline V gene (reference sequence). Trimming left V 1 base short and J 0 bases short, with 14 bases between. TCRdb's copy holds only in-frame clones and misses some; the assay was immunoSEQ multiplex PCR. The sample holds about 120,000 clones; approximately 95% are singletons and the top ten take 6.2%. The clonotype originates from a female donor with multiple sclerosis, enrolled in a pregnancy study. The chain combines TRBV19 with TRBJ2-3; D may be TRBD2 (6 bases). This specimen was peripheral blood, taken before pregnancy. The CDR3 here is CASSIGSGGPSTDTQYF. The CDR3 coding sequence is TGTGCCAGTAGTATAGGAAGCGGAGGGCCGAGCACAGATACGCAGTATTTT.